This T cell receptor (beta chain) originates from a study of blood T cell repertoires in COVID-19. Study background: Sample material is recorded as cDNA or gDNA derived from T cells, B-cell-depleted T cells, or PBMCs.

This clone was recorded once. This CDR3 has 13 residues. Germline CDR1 is SGHRS and CDR2 is YFSETQ. Trimming pared 4 bases from V and 4 bases from J, leaving 11 bases between. TCRdb keeps only in-frame clones here, not all; method: immunoSEQ multiplex PCR. The table has 90,000 to 120,000 clones, approximately 85% seen once. This TCR was recovered from a woman between 55 and 75 years old with acute or convalescent COVID-19. The rearrangement uses TRBV5-1 and TRBJ1-2, with D possibly matching TRBD1 (6 bases). The sequenced sample was peripheral blood. The CDR3 DNA reads as TGCGCCAGCAGCGACGGACAGTTCTATGGCTACACCTTC. Translating it yields CASSDGQFYGYTF.